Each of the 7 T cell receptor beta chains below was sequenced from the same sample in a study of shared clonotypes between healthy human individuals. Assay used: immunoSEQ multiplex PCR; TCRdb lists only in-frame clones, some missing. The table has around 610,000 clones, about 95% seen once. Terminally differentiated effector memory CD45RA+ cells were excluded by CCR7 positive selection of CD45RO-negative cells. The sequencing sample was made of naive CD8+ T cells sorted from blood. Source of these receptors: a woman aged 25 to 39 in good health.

CDR3 region: CASSWGDNTEAFF. Written as DNA, the CDR3 is TGTGCCAGCAGCTGGGGGGATAACACTGAAGCTTTCTTT. The chain carries TRBV11-2 and TRBJ1-1, with D possibly TRBD1 on 5 matching bases. The CDR3 contains 13 residues. Trimming cost V 4 bases and J 2 bases, with 8 bases left between them. Germline assignment: CDR1 SGHAT and CDR2 FQNNGV. Combining the CDR3 with reference TRBV11-2 and TRBJ1-1 gives the whole variable domain EAGVAQSPRYKIIEKRQSVAFWCNPISGHATLYWYQQILGQGPKLLIQFQNNGVVDDSQLPKDRFSAERLKGVDSTLKIQPAKLEDSAVYLCASSWGDNTEAFFGQGTRLTVV.

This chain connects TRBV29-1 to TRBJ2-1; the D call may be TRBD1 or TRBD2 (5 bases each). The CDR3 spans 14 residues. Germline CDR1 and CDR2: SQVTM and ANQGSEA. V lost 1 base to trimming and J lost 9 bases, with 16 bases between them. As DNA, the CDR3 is TGCAGCGTTGAAGGGTGGGACCCCAGCGGTGAGCAGTTCTTC. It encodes CSVEGWDPSGEQFF.

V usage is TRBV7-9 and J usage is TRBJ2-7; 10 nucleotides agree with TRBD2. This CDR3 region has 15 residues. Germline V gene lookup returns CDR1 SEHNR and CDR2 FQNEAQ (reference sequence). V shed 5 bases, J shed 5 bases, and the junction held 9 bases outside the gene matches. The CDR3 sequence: CASSPPLAGLDEQYF. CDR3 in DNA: TGTGCCAGCAGCCCCCCACTAGCGGGACTCGACGAGCAGTACTTC.

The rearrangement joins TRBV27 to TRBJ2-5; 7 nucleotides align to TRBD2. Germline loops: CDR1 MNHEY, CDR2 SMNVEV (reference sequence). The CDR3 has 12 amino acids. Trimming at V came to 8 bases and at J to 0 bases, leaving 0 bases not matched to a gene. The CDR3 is CASGTNQETQYF. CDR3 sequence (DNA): TGTGCCAGCGGGACTAACCAAGAGACCCAGTACTTC.

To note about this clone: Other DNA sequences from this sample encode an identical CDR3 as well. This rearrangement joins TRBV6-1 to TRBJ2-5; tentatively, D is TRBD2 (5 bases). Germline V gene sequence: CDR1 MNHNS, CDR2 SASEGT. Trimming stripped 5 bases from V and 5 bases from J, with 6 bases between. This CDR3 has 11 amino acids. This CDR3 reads CASSRGETQYF. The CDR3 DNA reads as TGTGCCAGCAGTCGAGGGGAGACCCAGTACTTC.

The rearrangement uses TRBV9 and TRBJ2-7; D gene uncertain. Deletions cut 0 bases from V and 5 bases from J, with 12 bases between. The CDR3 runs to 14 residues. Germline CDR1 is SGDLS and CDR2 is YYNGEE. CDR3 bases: TGTGCCAGCAGCGTAGCTCCGGCCGTGGACGAGCAGTACTTC. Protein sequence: CASSVAPAVDEQYF. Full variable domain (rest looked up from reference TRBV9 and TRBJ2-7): DSGVTQTPKHLITATGQRVTLRCSPRSGDLSVYWYQQSLDQGLQFLIQYYNGEERAKGNILERFSAQQFPDLHSELNLSSLELGDSALYFCASSVAPAVDEQYFGPGTRLTVT.

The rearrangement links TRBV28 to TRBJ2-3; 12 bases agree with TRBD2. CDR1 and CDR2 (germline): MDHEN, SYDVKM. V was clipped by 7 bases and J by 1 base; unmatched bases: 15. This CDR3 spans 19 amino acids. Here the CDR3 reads CASTPFRLAGDWGTDTQYF. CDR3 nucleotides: TGTGCCAGCACCCCGTTTCGACTAGCGGGAGATTGGGGCACAGATACGCAGTATTTT.